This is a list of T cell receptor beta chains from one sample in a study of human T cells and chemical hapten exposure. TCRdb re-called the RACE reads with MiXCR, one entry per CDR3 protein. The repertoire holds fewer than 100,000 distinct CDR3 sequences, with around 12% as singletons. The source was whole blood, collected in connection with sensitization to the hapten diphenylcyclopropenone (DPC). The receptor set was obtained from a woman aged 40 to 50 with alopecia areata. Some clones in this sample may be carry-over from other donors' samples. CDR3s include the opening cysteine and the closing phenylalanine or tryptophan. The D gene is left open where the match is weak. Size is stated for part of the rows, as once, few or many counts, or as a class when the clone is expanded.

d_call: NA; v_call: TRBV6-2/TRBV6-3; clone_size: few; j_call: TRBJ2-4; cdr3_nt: TGTGCCAGCAGCCCGCAGGTTGGGGGAGCAAACATTCAGTACTTC; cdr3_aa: CASSPQVGGANIQYF
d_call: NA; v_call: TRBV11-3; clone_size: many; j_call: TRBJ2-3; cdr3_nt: TGTGCCAGCAGCTCTAGTGCTAGCACAGATACGCAGTATTTT; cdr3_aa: CASSSSASTDTQYF
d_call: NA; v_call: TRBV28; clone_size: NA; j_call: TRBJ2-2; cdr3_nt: TGTGCCAGCGGGACGCCTCGCACCGGGGAGCTGTTTTTT; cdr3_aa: CASGTPRTGELFF
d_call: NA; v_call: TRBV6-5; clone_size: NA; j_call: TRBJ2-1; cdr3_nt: TGTGCCAGCAGCTACGCGGGACAGAGAAATGAGCAGTTCTTC; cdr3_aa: CASSYAGQRNEQFF
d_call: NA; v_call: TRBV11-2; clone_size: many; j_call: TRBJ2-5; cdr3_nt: TGTGCCAGCAGCTTACATGGGACCGTCCAAGAGACCCAGTACTTC; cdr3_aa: CASSLHGTVQETQYF
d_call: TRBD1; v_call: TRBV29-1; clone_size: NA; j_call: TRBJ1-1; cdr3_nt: TGCAGCGTCTACGATCAGGGGGCGGGAGCTTTCTTT; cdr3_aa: CSVYDQGAGAFF
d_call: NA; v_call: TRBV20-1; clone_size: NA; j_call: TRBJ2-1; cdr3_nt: TGCAGTGCTAGAGGGCAGACTTCTGCGGGGTTCAATGAGCAGTTCTTC; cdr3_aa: CSARGQTSAGFNEQFF
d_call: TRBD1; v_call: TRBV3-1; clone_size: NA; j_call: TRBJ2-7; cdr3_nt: TGTGCCAGCAGCCATTGGGACAGGACAGGGGAGCAGTACTTC; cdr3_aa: CASSHWDRTGEQYF
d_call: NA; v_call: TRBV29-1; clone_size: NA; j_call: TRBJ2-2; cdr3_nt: TGCAGCGTTGGTCAACAAGCGAACACCGGGGAGCTGTTTTTT; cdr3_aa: CSVGQQANTGELFF
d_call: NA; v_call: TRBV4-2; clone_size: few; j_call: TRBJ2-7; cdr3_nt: TGTGCCAGCAGCCAGGTTGGGAACGAGCAGTACTTC; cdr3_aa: CASSQVGNEQYF
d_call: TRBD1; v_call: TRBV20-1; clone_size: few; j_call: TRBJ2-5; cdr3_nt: TGCAGTGCCCGCCGGGACAGGGCTTATCAAGAGATATTTACCCAGTACTTC; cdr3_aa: CSARRDRAYQEIFTQYF
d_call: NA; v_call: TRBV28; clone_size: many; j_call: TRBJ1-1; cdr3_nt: TGTGCCAGCAGCTTGTACACTGAAGCTTTCTTT; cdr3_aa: CASSLYTEAFF
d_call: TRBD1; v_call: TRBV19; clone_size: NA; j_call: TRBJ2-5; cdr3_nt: TGTGCCAGTAGTCCGGGGACAGGGGAAGAGACCCAGTACTTC; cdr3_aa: CASSPGTGEETQYF
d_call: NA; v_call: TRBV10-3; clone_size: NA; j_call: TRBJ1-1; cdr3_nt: TGTGCCATCAGCGACGACTCAGGGGAAGCTTTCTTT; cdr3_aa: CAISDDSGEAFF
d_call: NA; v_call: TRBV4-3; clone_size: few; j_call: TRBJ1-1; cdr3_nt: TGCGCCAGCAGCCAACAACCAGGGGCGAACACTGAAGCTTTCTTT; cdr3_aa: CASSQQPGANTEAFF
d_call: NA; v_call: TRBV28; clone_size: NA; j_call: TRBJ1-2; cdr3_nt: TGTGCCAGCAGTTTGGACATCTATGGCTACACCTTC; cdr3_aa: CASSLDIYGYTF
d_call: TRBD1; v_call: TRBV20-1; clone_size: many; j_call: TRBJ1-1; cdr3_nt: TGCAGTGGAAACGGACAGGGGGCGCTTGGAAGACTTTACACTGAAGCTTTCTTT; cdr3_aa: CSGNGQGALGRLYTEAFF
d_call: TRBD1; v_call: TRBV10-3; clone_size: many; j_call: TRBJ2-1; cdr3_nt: TGTGCCATCAGTGCACCGGGACAGGGCTACAATGAGCAGTTCTTC; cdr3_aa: CAISAPGQGYNEQFF
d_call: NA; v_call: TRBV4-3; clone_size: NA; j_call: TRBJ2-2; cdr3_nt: TGCGCCAGCAGCCAAGACGGATCGAACACCGGGGAGCTGTTTTTT; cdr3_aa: CASSQDGSNTGELFF
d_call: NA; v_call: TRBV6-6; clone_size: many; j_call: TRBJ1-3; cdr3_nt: TGTGCCAGCAGTCCCCGAATAATTCGAACTTCTGGAAACACCATATATTTT; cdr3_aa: CASSPRIIRTSGNTIYF
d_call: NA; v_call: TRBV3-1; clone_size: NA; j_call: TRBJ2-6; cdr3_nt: TGTGCCAGCAGTCAAAGACAAGTTTTCCTCTCTGGGGCCAACGTCCTGACTTTC; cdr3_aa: CASSQRQVFLSGANVLTF
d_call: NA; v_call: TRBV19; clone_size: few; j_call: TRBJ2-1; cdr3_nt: TGTGCCAGTACCAGCCTGCGATATGAGCAGTTCTTC; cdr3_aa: CASTSLRYEQFF
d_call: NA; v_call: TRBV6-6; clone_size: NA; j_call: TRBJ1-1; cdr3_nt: TGTGCCAGCAGTTACTCGGGAGGGCACGACACTGAAGCTTTCTTT; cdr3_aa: CASSYSGGHDTEAFF
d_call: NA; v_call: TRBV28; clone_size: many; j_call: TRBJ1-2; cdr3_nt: TGTGCCAGCAGTTTGAGGGATAACTTATATGGCTACACCTTC; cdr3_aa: CASSLRDNLYGYTF